This T cell receptor beta chain came from a study of T cell responses to AZD1222 COVID-19 vaccine. Whole-study findings and limits: Spike-specific TCR breadth and depth rose after two AZD1222 doses.

About this clone itself: As yet, its antigen is unknown.

Generated by immunoSEQ multiplex PCR, the TCRdb table keeps only in-frame clones and is missing some. The data show about 150,000 clones, roughly 88% seen once. This CDR3 contains 14 residues. Germline-derived CDR1 and CDR2 are MDHEN and SYDVKM. Trimming pared 7 bases from V and 1 base from J, leaving 11 bases between. This TCR came from an adult in good health. This sequence joins TRBV28 and TRBJ1-5; D possibly corresponds to TRBD1 (6 bases). The sample consisted of peripheral blood, taken on day 0 of MenACWY control vaccination. In DNA, the CDR3 is TGTGCCAGCATGACAGGCGGCAGCAATCAGCCCCAGCATTTT. Translated: CASMTGGSNQPQHF.